The T cell receptor (beta chain) under discussion was sequenced for a study of T cell clonality in common variable immunodeficiency. Regarding the study as a whole: CVID subjects showed higher TCRbeta clonality than healthy controls. Authors noted CVID clonality's cause needs subpopulation repertoire sequencing. Reportedly, TCR beta sequences from common variable immunodeficiency showed fewer deletions and N-nucleotide insertions.

Control and CVID samples contributed equal amounts of genomic DNA. Sequencing was performed with immunoSEQ multiplex PCR; in TCRdb, only in-frame clones are kept and a portion is missing. Reported are over 13,000 clones, none seen only once; the ten largest carry over 8%. V was pared by 5 bases and J by 0 bases, with 5 bases of the junction left unmatched. Per germline, CDR1 LNHDA and CDR2 SQIVND (reference sequence). This CDR3 contains 16 residues. This clone was counted between two and nine times. Its matching antigen is unknown. With the read ending 3 residues before the CDR3 end, the germline J gene is used to fill in that end.

V gene TRBV19 combines with J gene TRBJ2-1; 9 nucleotides line up with TRBD2. The material sequenced was peripheral blood mononuclear cells. This clonotype was obtained from a human donor with common variable immunodeficiency. CDR3 sequence reads: CASSPSGASSYNEQFF. Partial CDR3 DNA: TGTGCCAGTAGTCCTAGCGGGGCCAGCTCCTACAATGAG.